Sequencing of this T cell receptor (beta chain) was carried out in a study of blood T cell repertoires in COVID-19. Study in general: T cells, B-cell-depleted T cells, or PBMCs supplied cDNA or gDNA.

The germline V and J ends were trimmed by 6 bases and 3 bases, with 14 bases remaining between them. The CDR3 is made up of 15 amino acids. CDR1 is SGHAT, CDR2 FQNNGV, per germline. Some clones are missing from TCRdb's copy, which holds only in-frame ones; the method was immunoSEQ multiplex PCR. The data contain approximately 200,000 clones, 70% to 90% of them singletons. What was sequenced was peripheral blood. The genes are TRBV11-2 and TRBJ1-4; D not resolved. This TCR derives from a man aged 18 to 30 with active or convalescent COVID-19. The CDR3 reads CASRLARLANEKLFF. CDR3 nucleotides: TGTGCCAGCAGGCTGGCTAGGTTAGCTAATGAAAAACTGTTTTTT.